This T cell receptor beta chain was found in a study of T cells in lung cancer brain metastases. This CDR3 is built from 15 residues. Germline CDR1 reads SGDLS; CDR2 reads YYNGEE. The ends were cut back, 0 bases at V and 0 bases at J, with 7 bases in the middle. Profiling relied on immunoSEQ multiplex PCR, and the TCRdb table lists in-frame clones only, not all of them. The data hold a few thousand clones, with roughly 84% observed a single time. This receptor was identified in a woman aged 45-59 years with non-small cell lung cancer that had spread to the brain. Sequencing was done on a sample of tumor tissue from a brain metastasis. The genes are TRBV9 and TRBJ1-3; D uncertain. CDR3 region: CASSVAGSSGNTIYF. The CDR3 DNA reads TGTGCCAGCAGCGTAGCTGGGAGCTCTGGAAACACCATATATTTT.